One sample yielded the 27 T cell receptor beta chains listed below, sequenced in a study of T cells in women clearing cervical HPV infection (dated by TCRdb to about 2018). Libraries were built with the immunoSEQ multiplex PCR assay. Here the immuneACCESS table is served through TCRdb, limited to in-frame sequences with V and J called. Missing clones are a known gap in these copies; in checked studies unresolved V genes cover under half, and the rest lacks a known reason. The sample table on file contains 49,000 or so clones. The top ten constitute less than 40% of the sample. Sequencing was done on a sample of blood buffy coat. These receptors all stem from a woman aged 18 to 75 with a cervical HPV16 infection that either progressed to CIN3+ or cleared (not recorded which).

The covered CDR3 bases are TGCAGTGCTAGAGATGGAGGTGGGGCCGAG. Translated: CSARDGGGAE. The full CDR3 reads CSARDGGGAEQYF. This chain uses TRBV20-1 with TRBJ2-7; TRBD1 or TRBD2 may be the D gene (5 bases each). The read falls 3 residues short of the CDR3 end, and the missing part is taken from the germline J gene. V was shortened by 0 bases and J by 6 bases, with 12 bases between the two germline ends. The CDR3 length is 13 residues. CDR1 and CDR2 from the germline V gene are DFQATT and SNEGSKA (reference sequence).

On this clone itself: With the read ending 3 residues before the CDR3 end, the germline J gene is used to fill in that end. The chain combines TRBV12-3 or TRBV12-4 with TRBJ1-2; a weak D match, TRBD1 (5 bases). This CDR3 spans 15 amino acids. CDR3: CASRPTSIRASGYTF. The CDR3 bases that were read are TGTGCCAGCAGACCGACCTCCATCAGGGCTTCGGGC.

With respect to this clone: Read sequence stops 3 residues before the CDR3 end, and the germline J gene provides the missing end. The gene calls are TRBV20-1 and TRBJ2-1, with TRBD2 identical over 7 bases. Germline V gene sequence: CDR1 DFQATT, CDR2 SNEGSKA (reference sequence). After removal of 0 bases from V and 0 bases from J, the junction contained 8 bases not matched to a gene. The CDR3 consists of 17 residues. The CDR3 region is CSARDPIAGSSYNEQFF. CDR3 DNA (partial): TGCAGTGCTAGAGATCCCATAGCGGGCAGCTCCTACAATGAG.

The covered CDR3 bases are TGTGCCAGCTCACCAAATTTAGCTTACGAC. Translation gives CASSPNLAYD. The full-length CDR3 reads as CASSPNLAYDYTF. The chain joins TRBV18 to TRBJ1-2, with D hard to call. The CDR3 end falls 3 residues outside the read, so it is completed with the germline J gene. The CDR3 covers 13 residues. Germline CDR1 and CDR2: KGHSH and LQKENI.

A word on this clone: The CDR3 goes on 3 residues after the read ends, and that part is filled in from the germline J gene. The chain links TRBV19 to TRBJ1-4; 11 nucleotides agree with TRBD1. From germline, CDR1 is LNHDA and CDR2 SQIVND (reference sequence). The J segment lost 7 bases and the V segment lost 5 bases, leaving 12 bases of the junction unmatched. The CDR3 is made up of 17 amino acids. The CDR3 DNA, read in part, is TGTGCCAGTAGTTCCGGGACAGGGGGAACTTTTGGTGAAAAA. Its translation: CASSSGTGGTFGEK. Given in full, the CDR3 is CASSSGTGGTFGEKLFF.

A word on this clone: Sequencing ends 3 residues short of the CDR3 end; the germline J gene provides the rest. The chain links TRBV5-6 to TRBJ2-1, with 12 nucleotides matching TRBD2. CDR1 and CDR2 from the germline V gene are SGHDT and YYEEEE. The CDR3 runs 15 residues. V trimming: 4 bases; J trimming: 4 bases; junction bases outside the gene matches: 3. The CDR3 loop is CASSALAGGYNEQFF. CDR3 DNA (partial): TGTGCCAGCAGCGCACTAGCGGGGGGTTACAATGAG.

As for this clone: Coverage ceases 3 residues before the CDR3 finishes, and the germline J gene fills in the end. The chain employs TRBV20-1 and TRBJ2-7; perhaps D is TRBD1 or TRBD2 (5 bases each). CDR3 length: 14 amino acids. The germline V and J ends were trimmed by 4 bases and 6 bases, with 19 bases remaining between them. The V gene's germline CDR1 is DFQATT and CDR2 SNEGSKA (reference sequence). The covered CDR3 bases are TGCAGTGCTACCCCAGAGGGGCCCTCTTCCGAG. The encoded protein is CSATPEGPSSE. Given in full, the CDR3 is CSATPEGPSSEQYF.

The sequenced CDR3 bases are TGTGCCAGTAGGAAGCGCAGCACAGATACG. Its translation: CASRKRSTDT. The whole CDR3 protein is CASRKRSTDTQYF. This chain uses TRBV19 with TRBJ2-3; D remains ambiguous. The CDR3 end is not reached by the read, which stops 3 residues before it; the germline J gene fills it in. Germline lookup yields CDR1 LNHDA and CDR2 SQIVND (reference sequence). V dropped 6 bases and J dropped 0 bases, with 7 bases sitting between them. The CDR3 totals 13 residues.

Turning to this clone: From the germline J gene comes the end of the CDR3, since the read stops 3 residues before it. The V call is TRBV7-6, the J call TRBJ1-4; TRBD1 aligns across 8 bases. The germline V gene has CDR1 SGHVS and CDR2 FNYEAQ. This CDR3 is 17 amino acids long. The CDR3 DNA, read in part, is TGTGCCAGCAGCTTAGTCACAGGGGGGGCTGGGGCCAACGTA. Translating it yields CASSLVTGGAGANV. The entire CDR3 protein is CASSLVTGGAGANVLFF.

For this clone: The CDR3 extends 3 residues past the end of the read, so its final part is completed from the germline J gene. The genes are TRBV20-1 and TRBJ1-1, with D perhaps TRBD1 (5 bases). Germline lookup yields CDR1 DFQATT and CDR2 SNEGSKA (reference sequence). There are 13 residues in the CDR3. The covered CDR3 bases are TGCAGTGCAAAAGGGCAGGGTAGGGTAGAA. Translation: CSAKGQGRVE. The whole CDR3 is CSAKGQGRVEAFF.

As to this clone: The CDR3 end is not reached by the read, which stops 3 residues before it; the germline J gene fills it in. This chain links TRBV19 with TRBJ2-7; 12 positions agree with TRBD2. The J segment lost 2 bases and the V segment lost 4 bases, leaving 3 bases of the junction unmatched. The CDR3 totals 15 residues. From germline, CDR1 is LNHDA and CDR2 SQIVND (reference sequence). CDR3 DNA (partial): TGTGCCAGTAGTAATTGGACTAGCGGGGCCTACGAG. The encoded protein is CASSNWTSGAYE. The whole CDR3 reads CASSNWTSGAYEQYF.

On this clone itself: From the germline J gene comes the end of the CDR3, since the read stops 3 residues before it. The rearrangement links TRBV20-1 to TRBJ2-3; 8 positions match TRBD2. CDR1 and CDR2 (germline): DFQATT, SNEGSKA (reference sequence). V shed 3 bases and J 8 bases; nucleotides not matched to a gene: 10. The CDR3 length is 14 residues. The CDR3 loop reads CSARGLVFPFTQYF. The CDR3 bases that were read are TGCAGTGCTAGGGGACTAGTTTTCCCGTTTACG.

About this clone: The missing CDR3 end, 3 residues past where the read stops, is filled in from the germline J gene. The V and J genes are TRBV20-1 and TRBJ2-1; possible D gene TRBD1, 6 bases. Trimming shortened V by 6 bases and J by 1 base, and 13 bases separated the two germline ends. The germline gives CDR1 DFQATT, CDR2 SNEGSKA (reference sequence). This CDR3 is built from 14 residues. The CDR3 DNA, read in part, is TGCAGTGCGGCAGACAGGATTTCCTACAATGAG. Protein sequence: CSAADRISYNE. The CDR3 as a whole reads CSAADRISYNEQFF.

Concerning this clone: Coverage ceases 3 residues before the CDR3 finishes, and the germline J gene fills in the end. This chain connects TRBV7-9 to TRBJ1-2, with D possibly TRBD1 on 5 matching bases. The CDR3 runs 14 residues. The germline V gene encodes CDR1 SEHNR and CDR2 FQNEAQ (reference sequence). The CDR3 reads CASSLGLGESGYTF. The CDR3 DNA, read in part, is TGTGCCAGCAGCCTGGGGCTAGGGGAAAGCGGC. The full variable domain, rest sourced from reference TRBV7-9 and TRBJ1-2, is DTGVSQNPRHKITKRGQNVTFRCDPISEHNRLYWYRQTLGQGPEFLTYFQNEAQLEKSRLLSDRFSAERPKGSFSTLEIQRTEQGDSAMYLCASSLGLGESGYTFGSGTRLTVV.

For this clone: The read is 3 residues too short to cover the CDR3 end, so that end is filled in from the germline J gene. The V gene is TRBV2, the J gene TRBJ2-3; maybe TRBD2 (6 bases). Trimming stripped 5 bases from V and 4 bases from J, with 13 bases between. This CDR3 is 14 amino acids long. The germline gives CDR1 SNHLY, CDR2 FYNNEI. The covered CDR3 bases are TGTGCCAGCAGTTGGGACTTAGCCGCAGATACG. Amino acid sequence: CASSWDLAADT. The full CDR3 reads CASSWDLAADTQYF.

In the case of this clone: With the read ending 3 residues before the CDR3 end, the germline J gene is used to fill in that end. The genes are TRBV10-3 and TRBJ1-1; D gene unclear. Trimming took off 6 bases at V and 0 bases at J, with 8 bases between the two ends. This CDR3 is built from 13 residues. Germline lookup yields CDR1 ENHRY and CDR2 SYGVKD. CDR3 region: CAIRDSMNTEAFF. The sequenced part of the CDR3 DNA is TGTGCCATCAGAGACTCCATGAACACTGAA.

As to this clone: The read ends 3 residues early relative to the CDR3; the germline J gene fills the gap. This chain joins TRBV19 and TRBJ1-5; 10 nucleotides agree with TRBD1. The germline V gene encodes CDR1 LNHDA and CDR2 SQIVND (reference sequence). Trimming took 3 bases from V and 2 from J; bases not matched to a gene: 10. CDR3 size: 18 residues. CDR3 loop: CASSIRTGGGVGNQPQHF. Incomplete CDR3 DNA: TGTGCCAGTAGTATTCGGACAGGGGGTGGAGTTGGCAATCAGCCC. The full variable domain, in which reference TRBV19 and TRBJ1-5 provide the parts outside the CDR3, is DGGITQSPKYLFRKEGQNVTLSCEQNLNHDAMYWYRQDPGQGLRLIYYSQIVNDFQKGDIAEGYSVSREKKESFPLTVTSAQKNPTAFYLCASSIRTGGGVGNQPQHFGDGTRLSIL.

As concerns this clone: Coverage ceases 3 residues before the CDR3 finishes, and the germline J gene fills in the end. V and J are TRBV30 and TRBJ2-2; the D gene is possibly TRBD1 (7 bases). Per the germline V gene, CDR1 is GTSNPN and CDR2 is SVGIG (reference sequence). CDR3 length: 15 amino acids. CDR3 bases read: TGTGCCTGGAGGGTCGCCCAGGGGGGCGGTGAAAAG. Its protein is CAWRVAQGGGEK. Given in full, the CDR3 is CAWRVAQGGGEKLFF. Combining the CDR3 with reference TRBV30 and TRBJ2-2 gives the whole variable domain SQTIHQWPATLVQPVGSPLSLECTVEGTSNPNLYWYRQAAGRGLQLLFYSVGIGQISSEVPQNLSASRPQDRQFILSSKKLLLSDSGFYLCAWRVAQGGGEKLFFGEGSRLTVL.

In regard to this clone: The CDR3 is cut off 3 residues early in the read; its end comes from the germline J gene. The J gene is TRBJ2-7, the V gene TRBV5-1; TRBD2 matches at 10 bases. Germline V CDR1 and CDR2: SGHRS, YFSETQ. V dropped 2 bases and J dropped 4; count of bases not matched to a gene: 6. The CDR3 runs to 15 residues. The CDR3 spells CASSLDSGGIYEQYF. The sequenced CDR3 bases are TGCGCCAGCAGCTTAGATAGCGGGGGGATATACGAG.

As regards this clone: Read sequence stops 3 residues before the CDR3 end, and the germline J gene provides the missing end. This sequence joins TRBV7-8 and TRBJ2-1; D gene ambiguous. Trimming took 4 bases from V and 9 from J, leaving 16 bases between them. This CDR3 is built from 14 residues. Germline values: CDR1 SGHVS, CDR2 FQNEAQ. CDR3 bases read: TGTGCCAGCAGCTCATCGATTAAGATCAGTGAG. It encodes CASSSSIKISE. In full, the CDR3 is CASSSSIKISEQFF. The full variable domain, its missing parts supplied by reference TRBV7-8 and TRBJ2-1, is GAGVSQSPRYKVAKRGQDVALRCDPISGHVSLFWYQQALGQGPEFLTYFQNEAQLDKSGLPSDRFFAERPEGSVSTLKIQRTQQEDSAVYLCASSSSIKISEQFFGPGTRLTVL.

As concerns this clone: The CDR3 end lies 3 residues beyond the end of the read and is filled in from the germline J gene. This chain links TRBV19 with TRBJ2-1; TRBD2 matches at 7 bases. Germline trimming cut 3 bases from V and 4 bases from J; bases unmatched to any gene: 9. Germline V gene lookup returns CDR1 LNHDA and CDR2 SQIVND (reference sequence). There are 16 residues in the CDR3. The CDR3 DNA, read in part, is TGTGCCAGTAGTATCCAAGGACTAGGCAATTACAATGAG. Amino acid sequence: CASSIQGLGNYNE. The complete CDR3 sequence is CASSIQGLGNYNEQFF.

About this clone itself: Coverage ceases 3 residues before the CDR3 finishes, and the germline J gene fills in the end. The genes are TRBV20-1 and TRBJ2-1; TRBD1 is a possible D gene (5 bases). CDR3 length: 14 amino acids. Trimming stripped 5 bases from V and 9 bases from J, with 20 bases between. Per germline, CDR1 DFQATT and CDR2 SNEGSKA (reference sequence). Incomplete CDR3 DNA: TGCAGTGCTTTACAGGAACCAATGATAGGTGAG. Residues: CSALQEPMIGE. The entire CDR3 is CSALQEPMIGEQFF.

A word on this clone: The observed sequence ends 3 residues before the CDR3 terminus, with the missing tail filled in from the germline J gene. This chain joins TRBV7-9 and TRBJ2-3, with 7 bases identical to TRBD1. The CDR3 sequence is 14 residues long. Germline lookup yields CDR1 SEHNR and CDR2 FQNEAQ (reference sequence). J was trimmed by 2 bases and V by 5 bases; bases with no gene match: 4. CDR3 region: CASSATGATDTQYF. The part of the CDR3 DNA that was read is TGTGCCAGCAGCGCCACAGGGGCCACAGATACG.

On this clone itself: The CDR3 extends 3 residues past the end of the read, so its final part is completed from the germline J gene. The rearrangement joins TRBV13 to TRBJ2-7; TRBD2 aligns across 9 bases. Unmatched junction bases numbered 4, after V lost 3 bases and J lost 1 base. Germline assignment: CDR1 PRHDT and CDR2 FYEKMQ (reference sequence). This CDR3 spans 15 amino acids. CDR3 loop: CASSFWREGSYEQYF. The part of the CDR3 DNA that was read is TGTGCCAGCAGCTTCTGGCGGGAGGGATCCTACGAG.

As regards this clone: The DNA ends 3 residues before the CDR3 does, and the rest of the CDR3 is filled in from the germline J gene. The rearrangement links TRBV19 to TRBJ1-6, with 9 nucleotides matching TRBD1. Germline values: CDR1 LNHDA, CDR2 SQIVND (reference sequence). The J segment lost 9 bases and the V segment lost 3 bases, leaving 12 bases of the junction unmatched. This CDR3 is 17 amino acids long. CDR3 bases read: TGTGCCAGTAGTATCTTAATAACGGGGACAGGGTTTTCACCC. This translates into CASSILITGTGFSP. In full, the CDR3 is CASSILITGTGFSPLHF.

In regard to this clone: The read stops 3 residues short of the end of the CDR3; the missing end is completed from the germline J gene. This chain connects TRBV7-6 to TRBJ2-6, with D tentatively TRBD1 or TRBD2 (5 bases each). The CDR3 runs to 12 residues. Germline CDR1 is SGHVS and CDR2 is FNYEAQ. The CDR3 reads CASSLEGRVLTF. The CDR3 DNA, read in part, is TGTGCCAGCAGCTTAGAGGGGAGAGTC. Looking up the rest from reference TRBV7-6 and TRBJ2-6 gives the full variable domain: GAGVSQSPRYKVTKRGQDVALRCDPISGHVSLYWYRQALGQGPEFLTYFNYEAQQDKSGLPNDRFSAERPEGSISTLTIQRTEQRDSAMYRCASSLEGRVLTFGAGSRLTVL.

Incomplete CDR3 DNA: TGTGCCTGGAGTGTCCCGGGGGCAACTAATGAAAAA. It yields the protein CAWSVPGATNEK. The entire CDR3 sequence reads CAWSVPGATNEKLFF. The J gene is TRBJ1-4, the V gene TRBV30, with D possibly being TRBD1 (5 bases). The read is 3 residues too short to cover the CDR3 end, so that end is filled in from the germline J gene. V was clipped by 0 bases and J by 0 bases, with 8 bases between them. Germline CDR1 and CDR2: GTSNPN and SVGIG (reference sequence). This CDR3 is 15 amino acids long.